What follows are 30 T cell receptor beta chains derived from one specimen sequenced in a study of T cells in Graves' hyperthyroidism and ophthalmopathy. It was RNA transcripts that yielded the amplified TCR beta CDR3 regions. The TCR CDR3 was amplified in a first-round RT-PCR using the HTBI primer set. TCRdb reanalysed the multiplex PCR reads using MiXCR and keeps one entry per CDR3 protein. The sample holds fewer than 800,000 distinct CDR3 sequences; roughly 17% are singletons and the top ten take approximately 8.4%. The specimen was blood. Receptor source: a man aged 18 to 30 with Graves' hyperthyroidism.

This clonotype was counted ten times or more. The chain recombines TRBV2 with TRBJ2-2, with 14 bases lining up with TRBD2. J lost 7 bases, V lost 1 base, and 5 bases had no gene match. Germline V gene data show CDR1 as SNHLY and CDR2 as FYNNEI. The length of the CDR3 is 17 residues. In DNA form, the CDR3 reads TGTGCCAGCAGTGAAGGGACTAGCGGGAGGTTTAACGGGGAGCTGTTTTTT. Translation gives CASSEGTSGRFNGELFF.

The chain couples TRBV19 to TRBJ2-3; 7 bases agree with TRBD2. Germline values: CDR1 LNHDA, CDR2 SQIVND (reference sequence). Trimming took 6 bases from V and 4 from J; bases not matched to a gene: 13. This CDR3 comprises 16 residues. CDR3 protein: CASSPRGGRVSDTQYF. Written as DNA, the CDR3 is TGTGCCAGTAGCCCCCGCGGGGGAAGGGTCTCAGATACGCAGTATTTT.

In its sample, this clonotype was seen many times. The gene calls are TRBV20-1 and TRBJ1-1, with D possibly being TRBD1 (6 bases). Germline lookup yields CDR1 DFQATT and CDR2 SNEGSKA (reference sequence). The V end was cut by 5 bases, the J end by 0 bases, with 10 bases between. The CDR3 loop spans 13 amino acids. The CDR3, as DNA: TGCAGTGCTCAGGGGTCTATGAACACTGAAGCTTTCTTT. It translates to CSAQGSMNTEAFF.

This clonotype was picked up many times. The chain couples TRBV12-3 or TRBV12-4 to TRBJ1-5; perhaps TRBD1 as D (5 bases). The V end was cut by 4 bases, the J end by 2 bases, with 9 bases between. This CDR3 has 14 residues. The chain's CDR3 is CASSWDARNQPQHF. The CDR3 DNA sequence: TGTGCCAGCAGTTGGGACGCACGCAATCAGCCCCAGCATTTT.

V is TRBV28 and J is TRBJ1-2; 9 nucleotides agree with TRBD1. V gave up 5 bases and J gave up 4 bases; unmatched junction bases: 8. This CDR3 is 15 amino acids long. CDR1 is MDHEN, CDR2 SYDVKM, per germline. CDR3 DNA: TGTGCCAGCAGTACTGACAGGGGGATGAGCTATGGCTACACCTTC. Translated: CASSTDRGMSYGYTF.

This clonotype was counted at least ten times. The chain recombines TRBV6-1 with TRBJ2-7; D gene uncertain. CDR1 is MNHNS, CDR2 SASEGT, per germline. Trimming removed 5 bases at V and 5 bases at J, with 16 bases between. This CDR3 has 14 amino acids. The CDR3 DNA follows: TGTGCCAGCAGTTATTTGGGCTCTGGGCACGAGCAGTACTTC. As protein: CASSYLGSGHEQYF.

The rearrangement links TRBV29-1 to TRBJ2-3; D uncertain. CDR1 is SQVTM and CDR2 is ANQGSEA in the germline V gene. The CDR3 is made up of 14 amino acids. Trimming removed 3 bases at V and 2 bases at J, with 12 bases between. The CDR3 spells CSVDRREITDTQYF. CDR3 coding DNA: TGCAGCGTTGACAGGAGAGAAATCACAGATACGCAGTATTTT.

The gene calls are TRBV24-1 and TRBJ2-1; 10 nucleotides agree with TRBD1. This CDR3 contains 15 residues. The V segment lost 4 bases and the J segment 8 bases; nucleotides outside the gene matches: 7. From germline, CDR1 is KGHDR and CDR2 SFDVKD. The CDR3 loop is CATSETGTGDDEQFF. DNA for the CDR3: TGTGCCACCAGTGAGACCGGGACAGGGGACGATGAGCAGTTCTTC.

This chain uses TRBV7-9 with TRBJ2-5; 9 bases agree with TRBD2. The germline CDR1 and CDR2 sequences are SEHNR and FQNEAQ (reference sequence). The CDR3 sequence is 12 residues long. V was clipped by 10 bases and J by 6 bases; unmatched bases: 6. CDR3 nucleotide sequence: TGTGCCATACCGGGACTAGCAAAGACCCAGTACTTC. Translation gives CAIPGLAKTQYF.

This clonotype occurred many times. This CDR3 is CASMPQGYHYGYTF. CDR3 coding DNA: TGTGCCAGCATGCCACAGGGGTATCACTATGGCTACACCTTC. V gene TRBV11-2 combines with J gene TRBJ1-2; 7 positions agree with TRBD1. This CDR3 is built from 14 residues. Germline values: CDR1 SGHAT, CDR2 FQNNGV. Trimming at V came to 7 bases and at J to 3 bases, leaving 8 bases not matched to a gene.

This clonotype was seen at least ten times. The chain employs TRBV28 and TRBJ2-7, with 8 bases aligning to TRBD1. Germline trimming cut 4 bases from V and 2 bases from J; bases unmatched to any gene: 4. The CDR3 runs to 14 residues. Germline V gene data show CDR1 as MDHEN and CDR2 as SYDVKM. The CDR3 reads CASSSGQAAYEQYF. The CDR3 DNA is TGTGCCAGCAGTTCGGGACAGGCCGCCTACGAGCAGTACTTC.

For this clonotype: The final CDR3 position lacks the conserved phenylalanine or tryptophan, pointing to a likely read error. The rearrangement joins TRBV29-1 to TRBJ1-1; D is undetermined. CDR3 length: 12 residues. CDR1 is SQVTM and CDR2 is ANQGSEA in the germline V gene. Trimming stripped 8 bases from V and 5 bases from J, with 15 bases between. DNA of the CDR3: TGCAGCCTCTCGGACCCGGGGACTGAAGCTTTCCTT. It yields the protein CSLSDPGTEAFL.

On this clonotype: Compared with germline, one end of the junction differs, possibly owing to a read error. V usage is TRBV2 and J usage is TRBJ2-7; 8 bases map to TRBD1. Germline V lookup: CDR1 SNHLY, CDR2 FYNNEI. This CDR3 spans 15 amino acids. The CDR3 region is CASREDRGYSYEQYF. CDR3 coding DNA: TGTGCCAGCAGGGAAGACAGGGGCTACTCCTACGAGCAGTACTTC.

The gene calls are TRBV28 and TRBJ2-3; TRBD2 matches 12 bases. With 3 bases clipped from V and 4 bases from J, the junction kept 5 bases outside the gene matches. CDR3 size: 16 residues. From germline, CDR1 is MDHEN and CDR2 SYDVKM. DNA for the CDR3: TGTGCCAGCAGTTTCGGACTAGCGGGGATCTCAGATACGCAGTATTTT. Translated, it gives CASSFGLAGISDTQYF.

This clonotype was seen at least ten times. The chain's CDR3 is CAIVGRNYGYTF. CDR3 sequence (DNA): TGTGCCATCGTGGGGAGGAACTATGGCTACACCTTC. The chain links TRBV24-1 to TRBJ1-2; D ambiguous. The germline V gene has CDR1 KGHDR and CDR2 SFDVKD. Trimming took 11 bases from V and 2 from J, leaving 11 bases between them. This CDR3 contains 12 residues.

This clonotype was observed many times. The CDR3 bases are TGTGCCAGCAGCTTAAGGGTATTGGGCCCGAGAACTGAAGCTTTCTTT. Translating gives CASSLRVLGPRTEAFF. The chain combines TRBV11-2 with TRBJ1-1; no clear D gene. V was shortened by 2 bases and J by 5 bases, with 18 bases between the two germline ends. The CDR3 loop spans 16 amino acids. Looked up from germline, CDR1 is SGHAT and CDR2 is FQNNGV.

The chain uses TRBV7-2 and TRBJ2-4, with 11 nucleotides matching TRBD2. The CDR3 has 20 amino acids. V gave up 4 bases and J gave up 3 bases; unmatched junction bases: 17. From germline, CDR1 is SGHTA and CDR2 FQGNSA. The CDR3 coding sequence is TGTGCCAGCAGCTCACATTATACGACTAGCGGGAAACTGGACAAAAACATTCAGTACTTC. Encoded protein: CASSSHYTTSGKLDKNIQYF.

This clonotype was seen at least ten times. This sequence joins TRBV5-6 and TRBJ1-5; 7 bases are a match to TRBD1. The CDR3 is 14 residues long. CDR1 SGHDT and CDR2 YYEEEE come from the germline V gene. V lost 4 bases and J lost 4; bases outside the gene matches: 5. CDR3 DNA: TGTGCCAGCAGCCAACAGGGGAGAAATCAGCCCCAGCATTTT. It codes for CASSQQGRNQPQHF.

This clonotype appeared many times. This chain connects TRBV10-3 to TRBJ2-7; no clear D gene. The length of the CDR3 is 14 residues. Trimming took off 6 bases at V and 4 bases at J, with 16 bases between the two ends. Germline V gives CDR1 ENHRY, CDR2 SYGVKD. The CDR3 loop is CAIRPGSVGYEQYF. The CDR3 DNA reads TGTGCCATCAGACCCGGCTCCGTTGGATACGAGCAGTACTTC.

This clonotype was seen repeatedly, ten times or more. The chain uses TRBV11-2 and TRBJ2-5; 7 nucleotides align to TRBD2. V dropped 2 bases and J dropped 2; count of bases not matched to a gene: 5. CDR1 and CDR2 (germline): SGHAT, FQNNGV. The CDR3 length is 15 residues. This CDR3 reads CASSLILREQETQYF. The CDR3 nucleotides read TGTGCCAGCAGCTTAATCTTGCGGGAGCAAGAGACCCAGTACTTC.

The table lists this clonotype with many counts. This chain uses TRBV5-8 with TRBJ2-5, with 7 bases lining up with TRBD1. Germline V gene data show CDR1 as SGHTS and CDR2 as YDEGEE. The V segment lost 4 bases and the J segment 3 bases; nucleotides outside the gene matches: 9. This CDR3 has 15 amino acids. CDR3 residues: CASSKGGLQEETQYF. For the CDR3, the DNA is TGTGCCAGCAGCAAAGGGGGCCTGCAAGAAGAGACCCAGTACTTC.

This clonotype was seen a few times. This chain connects TRBV4-2 to TRBJ2-1; TRBD1 or TRBD2 may be the D gene (5 bases each). V was clipped by 0 bases and J by 6 bases, with 15 bases between them. CDR1 is LGHNA, CDR2 YNFKEQ, per germline. This CDR3 has 16 residues. The CDR3 loop is CASSQDRGGSGNEQFF. The CDR3 DNA sequence: TGTGCCAGCAGCCAAGATCGGGGCGGGTCGGGCAATGAGCAGTTCTTC.

A few counts support this clonotype. The V gene is TRBV6-6, the J gene TRBJ1-3; TRBD1 agrees at 9 bases. The V and J ends lost 2 bases and 4 bases, in that order; junction bases with no gene match: 6. CDR3 length: 16 amino acids. Germline lookup yields CDR1 MNHNY and CDR2 SVGAGI (reference sequence). CDR3 DNA: TGTGCCAGCAGTTACGTGGGACAGGGACTGGGAAACACCATATATTTT. It yields the protein CASSYVGQGLGNTIYF.

The chain is built from TRBV2 and TRBJ1-5; 8 positions match TRBD1. Germline trimming cut 8 bases from V and 6 bases from J; bases unmatched to any gene: 6. Germline V CDR1 and CDR2: SNHLY, FYNNEI. The CDR3 totals 13 residues. The CDR3 spells CASGGQGAQPQHF. The CDR3 nucleotides read TGTGCCAGCGGTGGACAGGGCGCTCAGCCCCAGCATTTT.

This clonotype has at least ten counts. This chain uses TRBV11-3 with TRBJ1-2; 7 positions match TRBD1. The CDR3 length is 15 residues. Looked up from germline, CDR1 is SGHNT and CDR2 is YENEEA. Losses at the gene ends were 5 bases for V and 2 bases for J; bases not matched to a gene: 8. CDR3 protein: CASSKTGQKNYGYTF. The DNA for the CDR3 is TGTGCCAGCAGCAAAACGGGACAGAAGAACTATGGCTACACCTTC.

The genes are TRBV29-1 and TRBJ1-1, with a weak D call TRBD1 (5 bases). The CDR3 covers 11 residues. Germline V gives CDR1 SQVTM, CDR2 ANQGSEA. The V end was cut by 3 bases, the J end by 6 bases, with 8 bases between. CDR3 sequence: CSVDGGPEAFF. The CDR3 DNA reads as TGCAGCGTTGATGGGGGACCTGAAGCTTTCTTT.

The chain combines TRBV7-2 with TRBJ2-7; D might be TRBD1 (5 bases). The CDR3 contains 14 residues. Trimming shortened V by 1 base and J by 3 bases, and 10 bases separated the two germline ends. In germline, CDR1 is SGHTA, CDR2 FQGNSA. CDR3 sequence reads: CTSSLDVTDYEQYF. The CDR3 DNA sequence: TGTACCAGCAGCTTAGACGTGACAGACTACGAGCAGTACTTC.

The V call is TRBV10-3, the J call TRBJ2-3, with 9 bases that match TRBD2. J lost 4 bases, V lost 4 bases, and 9 bases had no gene match. The CDR3 contains 16 residues. Germline values: CDR1 ENHRY, CDR2 SYGVKD. The CDR3 protein is CAISGGLAGRADTQYF. The CDR3 region has the DNA TGTGCCATCAGTGGGGGGCTAGCGGGACGCGCAGATACGCAGTATTTT.

In this sample, this clonotype turned up a few times. The rearrangement links TRBV5-4 to TRBJ1-5, with D perhaps TRBD1 (5 bases). The CDR3 spans 14 residues. Germline V gene sequence: CDR1 SGHNT, CDR2 YYREEE (reference sequence). The V end was cut by 0 bases, the J end by 3 bases, with 7 bases between. The CDR3 reads CASSLGGDNQPQHF. The CDR3 DNA reads as TGTGCCAGCAGCTTGGGAGGGGACAATCAGCCCCAGCATTTT.

This clonotype turned up a few times. The chain combines TRBV6-1 with TRBJ1-5; no clear D. Trimming removed 4 bases at V and 8 bases at J, with 9 bases between. The germline gives CDR1 MNHNS, CDR2 SASEGT. The CDR3 is made up of 12 amino acids. The CDR3 region has the DNA TGTGCCAGCAGTGCCCCATGGAAGCCCCAGCATTTT. Translated: CASSAPWKPQHF.